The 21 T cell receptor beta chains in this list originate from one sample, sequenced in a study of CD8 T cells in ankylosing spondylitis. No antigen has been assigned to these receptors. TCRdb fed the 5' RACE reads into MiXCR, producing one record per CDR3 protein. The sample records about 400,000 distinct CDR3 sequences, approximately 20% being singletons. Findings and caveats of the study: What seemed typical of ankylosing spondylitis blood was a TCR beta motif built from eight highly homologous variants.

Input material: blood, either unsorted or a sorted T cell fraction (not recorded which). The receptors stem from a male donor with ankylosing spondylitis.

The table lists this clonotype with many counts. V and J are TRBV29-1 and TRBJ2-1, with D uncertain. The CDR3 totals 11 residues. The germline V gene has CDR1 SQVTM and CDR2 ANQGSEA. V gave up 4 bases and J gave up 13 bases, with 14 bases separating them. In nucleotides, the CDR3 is TGCAGCGTTGTTGATGGGGTAGTCCAGTTCTTC. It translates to CSVVDGVVQFF.

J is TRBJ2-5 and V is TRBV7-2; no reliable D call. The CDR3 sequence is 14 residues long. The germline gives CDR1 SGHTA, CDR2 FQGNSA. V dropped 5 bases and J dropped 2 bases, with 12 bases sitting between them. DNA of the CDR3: TGTGCCAGCAGCCAGATGGGCAGTCAAGAGACCCAGTACTTC. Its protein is CASSQMGSQETQYF.

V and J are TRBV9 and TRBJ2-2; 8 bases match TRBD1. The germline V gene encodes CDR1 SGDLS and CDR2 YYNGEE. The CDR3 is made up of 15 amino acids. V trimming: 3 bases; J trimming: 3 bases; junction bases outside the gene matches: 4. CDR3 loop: CASSEGQGDTGELFF. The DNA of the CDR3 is TGTGCCAGCAGCGAAGGACAGGGTGACACCGGGGAGCTGTTTTTT.

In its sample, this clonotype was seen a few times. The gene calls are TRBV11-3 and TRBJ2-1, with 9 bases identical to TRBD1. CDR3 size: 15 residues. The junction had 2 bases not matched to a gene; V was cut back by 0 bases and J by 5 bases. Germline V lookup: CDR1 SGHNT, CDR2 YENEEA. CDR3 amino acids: CASSLEGQGDNEQFF. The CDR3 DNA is TGTGCCAGCAGCTTAGAGGGACAGGGTGACAATGAGCAGTTCTTC.

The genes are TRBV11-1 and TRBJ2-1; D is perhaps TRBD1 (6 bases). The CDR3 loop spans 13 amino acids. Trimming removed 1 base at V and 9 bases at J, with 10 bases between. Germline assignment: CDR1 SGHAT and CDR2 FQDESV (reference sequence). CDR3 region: CASSLDREGEQFF. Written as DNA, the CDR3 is TGTGCCAGCAGCTTAGACAGGGAAGGTGAGCAGTTCTTC.

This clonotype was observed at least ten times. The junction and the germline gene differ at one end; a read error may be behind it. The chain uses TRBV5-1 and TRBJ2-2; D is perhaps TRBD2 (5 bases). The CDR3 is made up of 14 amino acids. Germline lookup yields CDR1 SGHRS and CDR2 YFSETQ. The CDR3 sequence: CASSLGGNTGELFF. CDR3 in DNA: TGTGCCAGCAGTTTAGGAGGGAACACCGGGGAGCTGTTTTTT.

CDR3 protein: CASSSGRNGPTDTQYF. The DNA of the CDR3 is TGCGCCAGCAGCTCCGGCCGTAACGGGCCCACAGATACGCAGTATTTT. This chain uses TRBV5-1 with TRBJ2-3; no firm D call. CDR1 is SGHRS and CDR2 is YFSETQ in the germline V gene. V dropped 3 bases and J dropped 2 bases, with 16 bases sitting between them. The CDR3 runs to 16 residues.

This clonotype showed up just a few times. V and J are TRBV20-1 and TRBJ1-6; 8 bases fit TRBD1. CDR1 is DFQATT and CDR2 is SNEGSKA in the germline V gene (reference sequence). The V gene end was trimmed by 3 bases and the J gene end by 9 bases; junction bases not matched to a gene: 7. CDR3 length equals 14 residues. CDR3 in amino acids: CSASPGQGFSPLHF. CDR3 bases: TGCAGTGCTAGTCCCGGACAGGGTTTTTCACCCCTCCACTTT.

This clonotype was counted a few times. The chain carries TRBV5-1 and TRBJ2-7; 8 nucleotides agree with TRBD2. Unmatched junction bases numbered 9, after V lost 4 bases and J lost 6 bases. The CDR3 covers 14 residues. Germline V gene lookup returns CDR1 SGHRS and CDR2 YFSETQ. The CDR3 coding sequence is TGCGCCAGCAGCGCGGTAGCGGGAAAATCCGAGCAGTACTTC. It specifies CASSAVAGKSEQYF.

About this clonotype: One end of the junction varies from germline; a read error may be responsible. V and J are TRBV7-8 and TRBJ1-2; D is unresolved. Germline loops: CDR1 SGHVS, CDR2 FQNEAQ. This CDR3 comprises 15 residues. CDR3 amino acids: CASSHNPGRSYSYTF. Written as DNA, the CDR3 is TGTGCCAGCAGCCACAACCCTGGCCGAAGCTATAGCTACACCTTC.

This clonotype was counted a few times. CDR3 loop: CASRARQGGNEQFF. CDR3 DNA sequence: TGTGCCAGCAGGGCGAGACAGGGAGGCAATGAGCAGTTCTTC. The chain uses TRBV28 and TRBJ2-1, with D possibly TRBD1 on 7 matching bases. This CDR3 has 14 residues. Trimming removed 6 bases at V and 6 bases at J, with 15 bases between. The germline gives CDR1 MDHEN, CDR2 SYDVKM.

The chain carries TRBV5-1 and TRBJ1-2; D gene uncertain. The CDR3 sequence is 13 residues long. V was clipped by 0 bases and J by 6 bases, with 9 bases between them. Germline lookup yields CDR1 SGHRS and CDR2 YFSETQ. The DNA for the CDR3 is TGCGCCAGCAGCTTGGCTGAGCGGGATGGCTACACCTTC. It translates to CASSLAERDGYTF.

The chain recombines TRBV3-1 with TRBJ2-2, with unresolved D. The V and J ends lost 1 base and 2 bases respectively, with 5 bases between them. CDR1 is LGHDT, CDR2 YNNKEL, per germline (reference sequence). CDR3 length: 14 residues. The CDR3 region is CASSQVVNTGELFF. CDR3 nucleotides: TGTGCCAGCAGCCAAGTAGTTAACACCGGGGAGCTGTTTTTT.

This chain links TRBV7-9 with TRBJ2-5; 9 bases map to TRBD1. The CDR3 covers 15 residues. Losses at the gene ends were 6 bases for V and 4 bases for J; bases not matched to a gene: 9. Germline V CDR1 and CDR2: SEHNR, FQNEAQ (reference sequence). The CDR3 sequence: CASRVRGTGLETQYF. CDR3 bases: TGTGCCAGCAGAGTCCGGGGGACAGGGTTAGAGACCCAGTACTTC.

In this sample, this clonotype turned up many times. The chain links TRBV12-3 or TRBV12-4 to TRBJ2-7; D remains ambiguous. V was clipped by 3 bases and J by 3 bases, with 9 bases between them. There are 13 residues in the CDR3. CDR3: CASSFSQNYEQYF. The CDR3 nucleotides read TGTGCCAGCAGTTTCTCCCAGAACTACGAGCAGTACTTC.

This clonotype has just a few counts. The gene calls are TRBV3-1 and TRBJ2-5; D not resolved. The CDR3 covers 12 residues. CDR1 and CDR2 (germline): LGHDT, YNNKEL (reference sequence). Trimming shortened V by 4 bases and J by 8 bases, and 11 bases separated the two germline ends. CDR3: CASSPPHGTQYF. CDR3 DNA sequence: TGTGCCAGCAGCCCACCCCACGGAACCCAGTACTTC.

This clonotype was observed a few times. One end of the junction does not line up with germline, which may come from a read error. The CDR3 bases are TGCAGTGCTAGACCCCCAGTGGAAGGCGGGAGGTCCCAGGCGATCTTC. Protein sequence: CSARPPVEGGRSQAIF. The chain employs TRBV20-1 and TRBJ2-1; 8 bases are a match to TRBD2. This CDR3 region has 16 residues. Germline V lookup: CDR1 DFQATT, CDR2 SNEGSKA (reference sequence).

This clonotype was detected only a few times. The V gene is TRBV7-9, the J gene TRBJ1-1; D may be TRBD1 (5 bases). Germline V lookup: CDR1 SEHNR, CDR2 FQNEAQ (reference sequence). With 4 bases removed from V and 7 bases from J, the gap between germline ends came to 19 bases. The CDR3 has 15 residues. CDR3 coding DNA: TGTGCCAGCAGCTCAGTCGGGACGGCCTACCTTGAAGCTTTCTTT. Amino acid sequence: CASSSVGTAYLEAFF.

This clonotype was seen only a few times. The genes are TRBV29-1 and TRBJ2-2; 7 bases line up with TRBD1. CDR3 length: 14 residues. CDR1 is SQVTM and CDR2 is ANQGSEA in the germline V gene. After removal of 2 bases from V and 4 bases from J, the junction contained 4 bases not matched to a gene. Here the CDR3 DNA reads TGCAGCGTTGAAAGAACAGGGGCCACCGGGGAGCTGTTTTTT. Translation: CSVERTGATGELFF.

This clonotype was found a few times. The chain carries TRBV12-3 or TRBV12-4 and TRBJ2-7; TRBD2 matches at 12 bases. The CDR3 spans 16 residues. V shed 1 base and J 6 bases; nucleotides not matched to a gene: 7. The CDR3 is CASSLGLAGGVREQYF. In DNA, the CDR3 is TGTGCCAGCAGTTTAGGGCTAGCGGGAGGGGTCCGCGAGCAGTACTTC.

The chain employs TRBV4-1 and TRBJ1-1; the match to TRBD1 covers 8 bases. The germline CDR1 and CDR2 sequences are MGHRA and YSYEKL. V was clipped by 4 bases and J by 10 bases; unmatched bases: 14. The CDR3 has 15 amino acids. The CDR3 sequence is CASSRDLTSDRGAFF. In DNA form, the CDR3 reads TGCGCCAGCAGCCGGGATTTGACCTCAGACAGGGGAGCTTTCTTT.